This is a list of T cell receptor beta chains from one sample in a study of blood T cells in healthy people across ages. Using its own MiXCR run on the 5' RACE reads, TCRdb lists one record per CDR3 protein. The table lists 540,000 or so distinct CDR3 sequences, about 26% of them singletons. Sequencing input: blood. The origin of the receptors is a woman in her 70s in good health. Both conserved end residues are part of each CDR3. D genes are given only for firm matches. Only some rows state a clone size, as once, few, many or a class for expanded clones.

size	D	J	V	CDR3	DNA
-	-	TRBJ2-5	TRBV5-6	CASSFRGLNKETQYF	TGTGCCAGCAGCTTCCGGGGATTGAACAAAGAGACCCAGTACTTC
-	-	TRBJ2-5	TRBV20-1	CSARDGETKAAQYF	TGCAGTGCTAGAGATGGGGAGACTAAAGCTGCGCAGTACTTC
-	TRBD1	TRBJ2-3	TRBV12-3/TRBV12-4	CASSWGQSTDAQYF	TGTGCCAGCAGTTGGGGACAGAGCACAGATGCGCAGTATTTT
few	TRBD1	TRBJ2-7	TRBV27	CASSLGLGQRYF	TGTGCCAGCAGTTTAGGTTTGGGACAGCGGTACTTC
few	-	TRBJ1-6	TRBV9	CASSRISYNSPLHF	TGTGCCAGCAGCAGAATCTCCTATAATTCACCCCTCCACTTT
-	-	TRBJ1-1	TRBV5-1	CASSLSPALNTEAFF	TGCGCCAGCAGCTTGTCGCCAGCTCTGAACACTGAAGCTTTCTTT
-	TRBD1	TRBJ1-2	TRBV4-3	CASSQDSGQGLIVYGYTF	TGCGCCAGCAGCCAAGATAGTGGACAGGGACTCATCGTCTATGGCTACACCTTC
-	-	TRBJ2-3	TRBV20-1	CSARDKSTVGATDTQYF	TGCAGTGCTAGAGATAAATCCACCGTGGGGGCCACAGATACGCAGTATTTT
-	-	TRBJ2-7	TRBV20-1	CSAREQYEQYF	TGCAGTGCTAGAGAACAGTACGAGCAGTACTTC
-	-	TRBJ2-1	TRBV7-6	CASRTGNEQLF	TGTGCCAGCAGAACTGGCAATGAGCAGCTCTTC
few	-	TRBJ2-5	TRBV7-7	CASSRNSRGETQYF	TGTGCCAGCTCCAGAAATTCTAGGGGCGAGACCCAGTACTTC
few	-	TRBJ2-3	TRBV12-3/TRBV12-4	CASNNPRQTSTDTQYF	TGTGCCAGCAACAACCCCAGGCAGACTAGCACAGATACGCAGTATTTT
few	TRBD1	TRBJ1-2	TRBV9	CASSVAPRTGIEGGYTF	TGTGCCAGCAGCGTAGCCCCAAGGACAGGGATTGAGGGTGGCTACACCTTC
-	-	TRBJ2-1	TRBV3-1	CASSQDKVYEQFF	TGTGCCAGCAGCCAAGATAAAGTATATGAGCAGTTCTTC
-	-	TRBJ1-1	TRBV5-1	CASSLTADYMNTEAFF	TGCGCCAGCAGCTTGACAGCGGATTACATGAACACTGAAGCTTTCTTT
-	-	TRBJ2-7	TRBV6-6	CASSLRTVQYF	TGTGCCAGCAGTCTTCGGACGGTGCAGTACTTC
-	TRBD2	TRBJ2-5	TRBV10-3	CAASSGGVFQETQYF	TGTGCCGCTAGTAGCGGGGGAGTCTTCCAAGAGACCCAGTACTTC
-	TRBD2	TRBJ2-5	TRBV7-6	CASSFSPGLAGQETQYF	TGTGCCAGCAGCTTTAGTCCGGGACTAGCGGGGCAAGAGACCCAGTACTTC
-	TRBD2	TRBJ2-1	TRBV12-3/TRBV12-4	CASSLALLAGGGEQFF	TGTGCCAGCAGTTTAGCGCTATTAGCGGGGGGGGGTGAGCAGTTCTTC
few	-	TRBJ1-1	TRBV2	CASSDEGYVTEAFF	TGTGCCAGCAGTGATGAGGGCTACGTCACTGAAGCTTTCTTT
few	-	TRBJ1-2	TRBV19	CASSPRDGTADRFNYGYTF	TGTGCCAGTAGTCCCCGCGATGGGACTGCGGACCGATTTAACTATGGCTACACCTTC
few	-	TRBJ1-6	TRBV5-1	CASSSLQRTYNSPLHF	TGCGCCAGCAGCTCCCTCCAGCGGACCTATAATTCACCCCTCCACTTT
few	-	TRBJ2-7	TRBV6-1	CASSVRDTNRYEQYF	TGTGCCAGCAGTGTCCGGGACACAAACCGCTACGAGCAGTACTTC
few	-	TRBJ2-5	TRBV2	CASSSRPGQETQYF	TGTGCCAGCAGCTCCAGACCTGGCCAAGAGACCCAGTACTTC
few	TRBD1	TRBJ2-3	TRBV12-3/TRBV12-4	CASRVGQAEADTQYF	TGTGCCAGCAGGGTCGGACAGGCCGAGGCAGATACGCAGTATTTT
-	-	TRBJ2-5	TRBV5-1	CASAREKETQYF	TGCGCCAGCGCGAGGGAAAAAGAGACCCAGTACTTC
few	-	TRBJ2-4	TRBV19	CASRPAGLVAKNIQYF	TGTGCCAGTAGACCCGCGGGACTGGTGGCCAAAAACATTCAGTACTTC
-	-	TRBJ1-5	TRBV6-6	CASSLMGVGQPQHF	TGTGCCAGCAGTCTGATGGGGGTGGGGCAGCCCCAGCATTTT
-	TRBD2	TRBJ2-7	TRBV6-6	CASRDTGLAGGTYEQYF	TGTGCCAGCAGAGACACTGGACTAGCGGGGGGTACCTACGAGCAGTACTTC
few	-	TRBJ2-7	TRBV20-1	CSASGQPESYEQYF	TGCAGTGCATCCGGACAGCCCGAAAGTTACGAGCAGTACTTC
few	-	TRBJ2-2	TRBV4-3	CASSPRGAFTGELFF	TGCGCCAGCAGCCCTCGCGGGGCGTTCACCGGGGAGCTGTTTTTT
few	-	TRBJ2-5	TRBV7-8	CASSFQGGTQYF	TGTGCCAGCAGCTTTCAGGGGGGGACCCAGTACTTC
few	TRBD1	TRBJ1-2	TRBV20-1	CSAPKQGGDYGYTF	TGCAGTGCGCCTAAACAGGGGGGGGACTATGGCTACACCTTC
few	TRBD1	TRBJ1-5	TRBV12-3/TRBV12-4	CAKTGTGANQPQHF	TGCGCCAAAACCGGGACAGGGGCCAATCAGCCCCAGCATTTT
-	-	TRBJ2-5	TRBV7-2	CASSFPQQGGGQETQYF	TGTGCCAGCAGCTTTCCCCAACAGGGAGGAGGGCAAGAGACCCAGTACTTC
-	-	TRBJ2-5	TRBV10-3	CAISEGRLATQETQYF	TGTGCCATCAGTGAGGGGAGGCTGGCCACTCAAGAGACCCAGTACTTC
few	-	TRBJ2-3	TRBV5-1	CASSYTSRTDTQYF	TGCGCCAGCAGCTATACATCCCGCACAGATACGCAGTATTTT
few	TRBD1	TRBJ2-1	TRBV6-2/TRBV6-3	CASKPGQGSNEQFF	TGTGCCAGCAAACCGGGACAGGGGTCCAATGAGCAGTTCTTC
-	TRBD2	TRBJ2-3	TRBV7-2	CASSLIPERGTQYF	TGTGCCAGCAGCTTAATTCCCGAGCGGGGGACGCAGTATTTT
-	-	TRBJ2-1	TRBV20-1	CSARGIGGSSYNEQFF	TGCAGTGCTAGAGGGATAGGGGGGAGCTCCTACAATGAGCAGTTCTTC
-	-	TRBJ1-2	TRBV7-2	CASSLGSGRDYGYTF	TGTGCCAGCAGCTTAGGAAGCGGCAGGGACTATGGCTACACCTTC
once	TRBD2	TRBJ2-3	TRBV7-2	CASSLTGGAFTDTQYF	TGTGCCAGCAGCTTAACGGGGGGGGCGTTCACAGATACGCAGTATTTT
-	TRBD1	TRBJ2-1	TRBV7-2	CASSSFGTGGRNEQFF	TGTGCCAGCAGCTCCTTTGGGACAGGGGGCCGAAATGAGCAGTTCTTC
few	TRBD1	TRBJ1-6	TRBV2	CASSTRQGNSPLHF	TGTGCCAGCAGTACTCGACAGGGTAATTCACCCCTCCACTTT
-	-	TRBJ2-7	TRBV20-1	CSARSPRSSYEQYF	TGCAGTGCTAGATCTCCGCGGAGCTCCTACGAGCAGTACTTC
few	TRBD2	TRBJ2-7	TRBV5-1	CASSLGSGGSYEQYF	TGCGCCAGCAGCTTGGGATCGGGGGGATCCTACGAGCAGTACTTC
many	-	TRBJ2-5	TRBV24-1	CATSDPTGFAQETQYF	TGTGCCACCAGTGATCCAACAGGGTTCGCCCAAGAGACCCAGTACTTC
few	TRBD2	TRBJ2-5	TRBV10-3	CAISGKRGSQETQYF	TGTGCCATCAGTGGAAAGCGGGGCTCCCAAGAGACCCAGTACTTC
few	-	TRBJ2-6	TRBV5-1	CASRGLWSGANVLTF	TGCGCCAGCAGGGGGTTATGGTCTGGGGCCAACGTCCTGACTTTC
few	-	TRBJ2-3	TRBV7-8	CASSPQESDTQYF	TGTGCCAGCAGCCCCCAGGAGTCAGATACGCAGTATTTT
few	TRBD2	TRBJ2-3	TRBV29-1	CSVGRRGSGTDTQYF	TGCAGCGTTGGTAGGCGGGGGTCTGGCACAGATACGCAGTATTTT
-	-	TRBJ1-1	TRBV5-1	CASSRTEHTEAFF	TGCGCCAGCAGCAGGACAGAACACACTGAAGCTTTCTTT
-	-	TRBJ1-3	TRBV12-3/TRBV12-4	CASRLAGTSGNTIYF	TGTGCCAGCAGGTTAGCAGGGACCTCTGGAAACACCATATATTTT
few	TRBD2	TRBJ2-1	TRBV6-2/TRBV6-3	CASSYSTSVPEQFF	TGTGCCAGCAGTTACTCGACTAGCGTACCTGAGCAGTTCTTC
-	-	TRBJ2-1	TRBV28	CASSSPTAAHESSYNEQFF	TGTGCCAGCAGTTCCCCGACAGCTGCTCACGAAAGCTCCTACAATGAGCAGTTCTTC
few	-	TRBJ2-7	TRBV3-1	CASNPRIGKAYEQYF	TGTGCCAGCAACCCCCGGATAGGGAAAGCCTACGAGCAGTACTTC
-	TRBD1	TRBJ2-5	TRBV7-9	CASSFANSGGQETQYF	TGTGCCAGCAGCTTTGCAAACTCAGGGGGCCAAGAGACCCAGTACTTC
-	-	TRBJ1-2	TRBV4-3	CASSQESPAGAYGYTF	TGCGCCAGCAGCCAAGAAAGTCCCGCAGGGGCATATGGCTACACCTTC
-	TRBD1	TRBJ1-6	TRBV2	CASRGQGSPNSPLHF	TGTGCCAGCAGGGGACAGGGATCCCCAAATTCACCCCTCCACTTT
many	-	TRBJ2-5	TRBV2	CASSANRDSETQYF	TGTGCCAGCAGTGCAAACCGGGACTCGGAGACCCAGTACTTC